This TCR beta chain was recorded in a study of Ad26.COV2.S vaccination and SARS-CoV-2 variants. Overall study results and limits: Possibly, TCR breadth and depth analyses underestimated total T cell responses. Recipients of either vaccine or placebo displayed similar breadth of non-spike TCRs. After vaccination, reports described spike-specific CD8+ and CD4+ T cell responses as showing substantial breadth. Spike-specific TCR breadth was greater after Ad26.COV2.S than placebo.

CDR3 length: 15 amino acids. Trimming pared 4 bases from V and 2 bases from J, leaving 12 bases between. CDR1 and CDR2 from the germline V gene are SEHNR and FQNEAQ (reference sequence). To note about this clone: Its antigen is not known.

The table came from immunoSEQ multiplex PCR; TCRdb's copy has only in-frame clones and leaves some out. The table shows around 350,000 clones, with roughly 94% occurring only once. The clonotype originates from a human donor who had recovered from COVID-19. V usage is TRBV7-9 and J usage is TRBJ1-5; possibly TRBD1 for D (6 bases). This specimen consisted of peripheral blood, obtained after recovery from COVID-19. The CDR3 is CASSSGDLRNQPQHF. DNA of the CDR3: TGTGCCAGCAGCTCAGGGGATTTACGCAATCAGCCCCAGCATTTT.